Included here is one T cell receptor (beta chain) sequence, with context. Its target is not known. The data were taken from a study of T-cell memory formation after mild COVID-19. In the study overall: There were largely donor-specific TCR clusters. Study-wide results and limits: The study detected some responding clones in pre-infection memory, suggesting cross-reactive memory joined.

MiXCR, run by TCRdb on the 5' RACE reads, gives a single entry per CDR3 protein. The data hold roughly 250,000 distinct CDR3 sequences, with about 17% observed a single time. The germline CDR1 and CDR2 sequences are SGHVS and FNYEAQ. V lost 2 bases and J 5 bases, leaving 10 bases between the germline ends. The CDR3 is made up of 14 amino acids. This rearrangement joins TRBV7-6 to TRBJ1-5; D unresolved. This TCR came from a man aged 18-30 years who had mild COVID-19 (a few samples of this study predate the infection). Cell type and time point are not known. Sequencing was done on a sample of PBMCs or a T cell subset sorted from them (not recorded which). DNA of the CDR3: TGTGCCAGCAGCTTAAGGGTAGGAGATCAGCCCCAGCATTTT. This encodes CASSLRVGDQPQHF.